This TCR beta chain was recorded in a study of blood T cell repertoires in COVID-19. Repertoires were generated with immunoSEQ multiplex PCR, while TCRdb's copy carries only in-frame clones and drops some. Here the sample spans almost 200,000 clones, 85% being singletons. The CDR3 runs 16 residues. V was trimmed by 1 base and J by 1 base, leaving 12 bases between them. CDR1 SGHDT and CDR2 YYEEEE come from the germline V gene. Patients at the Seattle site were enrolled during active infection and followed longitudinally. This receptor was obtained from a man in his 60s with COVID-19, enrolled during active disease. Material: peripheral blood. The chain uses TRBV5-6 and TRBJ1-3; D not resolved. CDR3 sequence: CASSLRGQTSGNTIYF. CDR3 in DNA: TGTGCCAGCAGCTTGAGAGGTCAGACTTCTGGAAACACCATATATTTT.